Each of the 22 T cell receptor beta chains below was sequenced from the same sample in a study of T-cell reconstitution after alpha-beta-depleted transplantation in children. Unique molecular identifiers were used to barcode this TCRbeta library. TCRdb ran MiXCR on the PCR reads and lists one entry per CDR3 protein. The data hold around 410,000 distinct CDR3 sequences, with approximately 10% observed a single time. Here the sequenced sample was PBMCs from the stem cell graft donor, taken from the stem cell graft. These receptors were taken from a human donor who donated a stem cell graft to a child with acute myeloid leukemia.

The chain links TRBV7-8 to TRBJ2-2; 7 bases line up with TRBD1. This CDR3 is built from 15 residues. Germline CDR1 SGHVS, CDR2 FQNEAQ. Trimming at V came to 5 bases and at J to 4 bases, leaving 7 bases not matched to a gene. The CDR3 reads CASSLGQESTGELFF. As DNA, the CDR3 is TGTGCCAGCAGCCTAGGACAGGAGAGCACCGGGGAGCTGTTTTTT.

This clonotype occurred many times. This rearrangement joins TRBV11-2 to TRBJ2-5; D is tentatively TRBD1 or TRBD2 (5 bases each). V was pared by 4 bases and J by 3 bases, with 9 bases between. Germline loops: CDR1 SGHAT, CDR2 FQNNGV. The CDR3 has 13 amino acids. The CDR3 reads CASSSGAEETQYF. For the CDR3, the DNA is TGTGCCAGCAGCTCCGGGGCTGAAGAGACCCAGTACTTC.

This clonotype was recorded a few times. This chain uses TRBV4-1 with TRBJ2-7; 7 bases are a match to TRBD1. Per the germline V gene, CDR1 is MGHRA and CDR2 is YSYEKL. CDR3 size: 15 residues. J gave up 3 bases and V 2 bases, and 7 bases lay outside the gene matches. The CDR3 DNA sequence: TGCGCCAGCAGCCAATTCTCCAGGGGGAGCTACGAGCAGTACTTC. It yields the protein CASSQFSRGSYEQYF.

The table lists this clonotype with a few counts. J is TRBJ2-5 and V is TRBV2; 13 nucleotides align to TRBD2. This CDR3 is built from 15 residues. Trimming at V came to 10 bases and at J to 4 bases, leaving 9 bases not matched to a gene. CDR1 and CDR2 (germline): SNHLY, FYNNEI. This CDR3 is CATARTSGSSETQYF. The CDR3 DNA sequence: TGTGCCACCGCCCGGACTAGCGGGAGTTCAGAGACCCAGTACTTC.

This clonotype has more than one count but fewer than ten. V and J are TRBV5-5 and TRBJ2-2; tentatively, D is TRBD1 or TRBD2 (5 bases each). The germline V gene encodes CDR1 SGHKS and CDR2 YYEKEE (reference sequence). This CDR3 contains 15 residues. The V end lost 1 base, the J end lost 4 bases, and 11 bases lay between the germline ends. The CDR3 spells CASSLLNGGTGELFF. Written as DNA, the CDR3 is TGTGCCAGCAGCTTGCTAAATGGGGGCACCGGGGAGCTGTTTTTT.

The genes are TRBV4-1 and TRBJ2-1; 14 nucleotides match TRBD2. Germline trimming cut 1 base from V and 5 bases from J; bases unmatched to any gene: 4. CDR1 and CDR2 (germline): MGHRA, YSYEKL. The CDR3 loop spans 17 amino acids. In nucleotides, the CDR3 is TGCGCCAGCAGCCAAGCTGGGACTAGCGGGAGTAACAATGAGCAGTTCTTC. As protein: CASSQAGTSGSNNEQFF.

This clonotype was counted at least ten times. This chain connects TRBV10-3 to TRBJ2-5, with 11 bases that match TRBD1. Per the germline V gene, CDR1 is ENHRY and CDR2 is SYGVKD. The CDR3 runs 15 residues. The V segment lost 4 bases and the J segment 5 bases; nucleotides outside the gene matches: 6. CDR3 protein: CAISGGQGESETQYF. The CDR3 region has the DNA TGTGCCATCAGTGGGGGACAGGGGGAATCGGAGACCCAGTACTTC.

This clonotype was picked up a small number of times. The chain employs TRBV6-1 and TRBJ2-3; 8 bases agree with TRBD1. The length of the CDR3 is 13 residues. Germline V CDR1 and CDR2: MNHNS, SASEGT. J was trimmed by 4 bases and V by 7 bases; bases with no gene match: 4. In DNA form, the CDR3 reads TGTGCCAGCACCGAGACAGGGGCAGATACGCAGTATTTT. Translated, it gives CASTETGADTQYF.

The chain recombines TRBV10-3 with TRBJ1-1; D is possibly TRBD1 (6 bases). Germline CDR1 and CDR2: ENHRY and SYGVKD. V lost 3 bases to trimming and J lost 1 base, with 9 bases between them. This CDR3 is 14 amino acids long. CDR3 nucleotide sequence: TGTGCCATCAGTGACTCAGGGGCGAACACTGAAGCTTTCTTT. Translation gives CAISDSGANTEAFF.

As to this clonotype: Relative to the germline gene, one junction end is altered; a read error may explain this. The V call is TRBV20-1, the J call TRBJ2-7, with D tentatively TRBD1 (5 bases). The CDR3 length is 12 residues. Germline CDR1 DFQATT, CDR2 SNEGSKA (reference sequence). The CDR3 here is CGAKTDSYEQYF. In nucleotides, the CDR3 is TGCGGTGCCAAGACAGACTCCTACGAGCAGTACTTC.

This clonotype showed up many times. This sequence joins TRBV7-2 and TRBJ1-2, with D uncertain. CDR3 length equals 13 residues. The V end was cut by 1 base, the J end by 2 bases, with 5 bases between. Per germline, CDR1 SGHTA and CDR2 FQGNSA. The CDR3 loop is CASSLDGNYGYTF. CDR3 bases: TGTGCCAGCAGCTTAGACGGAAACTATGGCTACACCTTC.

Ten or more counts support this clonotype. The rearrangement links TRBV6-2 or TRBV6-3 to TRBJ2-1; 9 bases map to TRBD2. There are 16 residues in the CDR3. V shed 7 bases and J 1 base; nucleotides not matched to a gene: 8. CDR1 MNHEY and CDR2 SVGEGT come from the germline V gene. Here the CDR3 reads CASTPGGRGSYNEQFF. CDR3 bases: TGTGCCAGCACCCCAGGCGGGAGGGGGTCCTACAATGAGCAGTTCTTC.

This clonotype was counted a few times. V usage is TRBV6-1 and J usage is TRBJ2-3, with a weak D call TRBD2 (5 bases). The CDR3 contains 14 residues. From germline, CDR1 is MNHNS and CDR2 SASEGT. Trimming pared 5 bases from V and 2 bases from J, leaving 11 bases between. This chain's CDR3 is CASSMPGSTDTQYF. The CDR3 nucleotides are TGTGCCAGCAGTATGCCGGGATCCACAGATACGCAGTATTTT.

This chain joins TRBV5-8 and TRBJ2-2, with D possibly being TRBD2 (5 bases). This CDR3 is built from 15 residues. Per the germline V gene, CDR1 is SGHTS and CDR2 is YDEGEE. Trimming pared 4 bases from V and 0 bases from J, leaving 10 bases between. This CDR3 reads CASSMRTANTGELFF. In DNA, the CDR3 is TGTGCCAGCAGCATGAGGACTGCGAACACCGGGGAGCTGTTTTTT.

This clonotype was detected a few times. The rearrangement links TRBV10-3 to TRBJ2-7; no clear D gene. CDR1 is ENHRY and CDR2 is SYGVKD in the germline V gene. The CDR3 is 15 residues long. The V end was cut by 10 bases, the J end by 0 bases, with 19 bases between. CDR3 in DNA: TGTGCCACAAGACCTCGGACCGGAAGCTCCTACGAGCAGTACTTC. It specifies CATRPRTGSSYEQYF.

The CDR3 spells CASRTRAPGKDTQYF. The CDR3 bases are TGTGCCAGTAGGACGAGGGCCCCTGGGAAAGATACGCAGTATTTT. The chain recombines TRBV19 with TRBJ2-3; the D gene is possibly TRBD2 (5 bases). This CDR3 has 15 amino acids. Germline V gene lookup returns CDR1 LNHDA and CDR2 SQIVND (reference sequence). Trimming cost V 6 bases and J 5 bases, with 18 bases left between them.

This clonotype was counted between two and nine times. The V and J genes are TRBV7-8 and TRBJ2-5; TRBD1 agrees at 9 bases. The germline gives CDR1 SGHVS, CDR2 FQNEAQ. The CDR3 loop spans 17 amino acids. Trimming at V came to 1 base and at J to 0 bases, leaving 6 bases not matched to a gene. The CDR3 sequence is CASSLGDRGAYQETQYF. The CDR3 DNA is TGTGCCAGCAGCTTAGGTGACAGGGGGGCGTACCAAGAGACCCAGTACTTC.

The genes are TRBV6-2 or TRBV6-3 and TRBJ2-2, with D unclear. Trimming stripped 7 bases from V and 6 bases from J, with 15 bases between. The germline CDR1 and CDR2 sequences are MNHEY and SVGEGT. This CDR3 has 14 residues. For the CDR3, the DNA is TGTGCCAGCATTTCGGACGGGCGCCCCGGGGAGCTGTTTTTT. It specifies CASISDGRPGELFF.

The chain joins TRBV5-1 to TRBJ2-2; 8 bases agree with TRBD2. The V gene end was trimmed by 5 bases and the J gene end by 13 bases; junction bases not matched to a gene: 19. From germline, CDR1 is SGHRS and CDR2 YFSETQ. The CDR3 has 16 amino acids. The CDR3 region is CASRTTVAGTGEGLFF. CDR3 bases: TGCGCCAGCAGAACGACAGTAGCGGGGACCGGGGAGGGGCTGTTTTTT.

This clonotype appeared a few times. The chain recombines TRBV7-9 with TRBJ2-7, with D perhaps matching TRBD2 (6 bases). The CDR3 spans 13 residues. From germline, CDR1 is SEHNR and CDR2 FQNEAQ (reference sequence). The germline V and J ends were trimmed by 4 bases and 3 bases, with 10 bases remaining between them. The CDR3 DNA reads TGTGCCAGCAGCTCTAGCGTCAGCTACGAGCAGTACTTC. Protein product: CASSSSVSYEQYF.

The rearrangement joins TRBV10-3 to TRBJ1-6; 7 nucleotides align to TRBD1. The germline V gene encodes CDR1 ENHRY and CDR2 SYGVKD. Trimming cost V 10 bases and J 7 bases; bases outside gene matches: 13. CDR3 length equals 15 residues. The CDR3, as DNA: TGTGCCACCAGGGGTCGGACAGGTTGCAATTCACCCCTCCACTTT. Its protein is CATRGRTGCNSPLHF.

This chain links TRBV5-6 with TRBJ2-5; tentative D call: TRBD2 (5 bases). CDR1 and CDR2 from the germline V gene are SGHDT and YYEEEE. The CDR3 extends over 12 amino acids. CDR3 bases: TGTGCAACCACTAGAGGTCAAGAGACCCAGTACTTC. Translated, it gives CATTRGQETQYF.